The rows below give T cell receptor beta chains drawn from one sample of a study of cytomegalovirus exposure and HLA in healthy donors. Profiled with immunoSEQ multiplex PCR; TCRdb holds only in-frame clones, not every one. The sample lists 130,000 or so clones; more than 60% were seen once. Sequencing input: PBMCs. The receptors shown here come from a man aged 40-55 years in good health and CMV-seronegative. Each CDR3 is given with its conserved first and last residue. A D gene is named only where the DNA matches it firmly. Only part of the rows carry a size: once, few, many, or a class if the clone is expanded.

CDR3 DNA: TGTGCCAGCTCGTCGGGACTAGCGGGGGGGCTGAATACGCAGTATTTT
CDR3 protein: CASSSGLAGGLNTQYF
CDR3 length: 16
D gene: TRBD2
clone size: once
V gene: TRBV18
J gene: TRBJ2-3

CDR3 DNA: TGTGCCAGCAGCTTAAGGGGATCTGGAAACACCATATATTTT
CDR3 protein: CASSLRGSGNTIYF
CDR3 length: 14
D gene: -
clone size: -
V gene: TRBV7-9
J gene: TRBJ1-3

CDR3 DNA: TGTGCCAGCAGTTTGGGGACACAGATGAACACTGAAGCTTTCTTT
CDR3 protein: CASSLGTQMNTEAFF
CDR3 length: 15
D gene: -
clone size: -
V gene: TRBV27
J gene: TRBJ1-1

CDR3 DNA: TGTGCCAGCACCCCACAGGGCCCATCCTACAATGAGCAGTTCTTC
CDR3 protein: CASTPQGPSYNEQFF
CDR3 length: 15
D gene: -
clone size: -
V gene: TRBV14
J gene: TRBJ2-1

CDR3 DNA: TGTGCCAGCAGCTTCCGGGACAGGGCCAACAATGAGCAGTTCTTC
CDR3 protein: CASSFRDRANNEQFF
CDR3 length: 15
D gene: TRBD1
clone size: -
V gene: TRBV7-6
J gene: TRBJ2-1

CDR3 DNA: TGTGCCAGTAGTACCGACAGGTATAGCAATCAGCCCCAGCATTTT
CDR3 protein: CASSTDRYSNQPQHF
CDR3 length: 15
D gene: -
clone size: -
V gene: TRBV19
J gene: TRBJ1-5

CDR3 DNA: TGCGCCAGCAGCTCTGCCGGGACAGGGGACGAGCAGTACTTC
CDR3 protein: CASSSAGTGDEQYF
CDR3 length: 14
D gene: TRBD1
clone size: -
V gene: TRBV5-1
J gene: TRBJ2-7

CDR3 DNA: TGCAGCGCCGGGCCCCCCAGCGGGGCTTTCTTT
CDR3 protein: CSAGPPSGAFF
CDR3 length: 11
D gene: -
clone size: -
V gene: TRBV29-1
J gene: TRBJ1-1

CDR3 DNA: TGTGCCAGCCGGAGACAGTGGAACACTGAAGCTTTCTTT
CDR3 protein: CASRRQWNTEAFF
CDR3 length: 13
D gene: -
clone size: -
V gene: TRBV6-4
J gene: TRBJ1-1

CDR3 DNA: TGCGCCAGCAGCCAAGACGCTACTAGCGCCACGAGGACCGGGGAGCTGTTTTTT
CDR3 protein: CASSQDATSATRTGELFF
CDR3 length: 18
D gene: TRBD2
clone size: few
V gene: TRBV4-3
J gene: TRBJ2-2

CDR3 DNA: TGTGCCAGCACTCGTTGGGGACAGGCGATCCAAGAGACCCAGTACTTC
CDR3 protein: CASTRWGQAIQETQYF
CDR3 length: 16
D gene: TRBD1
clone size: -
V gene: TRBV28
J gene: TRBJ2-5

CDR3 DNA: TGCGCCAGCAGCTTGGCCCCCCGGGGGGGAAGTAATGGCTACACCTTC
CDR3 protein: CASSLAPRGGSNGYTF
CDR3 length: 16
D gene: -
clone size: -
V gene: TRBV5-1
J gene: TRBJ1-2

CDR3 DNA: TGCGCCAGCAGCCCCGGGGCAGGGGCAATGGGCACTGAAGCTTTCTTT
CDR3 protein: CASSPGAGAMGTEAFF
CDR3 length: 16
D gene: -
clone size: few
V gene: TRBV4-1
J gene: TRBJ1-1

CDR3 DNA: TGTGCCAGCAGCCCGAACAGGGGGGTATCCTATGGCTACACCTTC
CDR3 protein: CASSPNRGVSYGYTF
CDR3 length: 15
D gene: TRBD1
clone size: -
V gene: TRBV6-5
J gene: TRBJ1-2

CDR3 DNA: TGTGTTCCGGGGGGGAAAGCTTTCTTT
CDR3 protein: CVPGGKAFF
CDR3 length: 9
D gene: -
clone size: -
V gene: TRBV7-3
J gene: TRBJ1-1

CDR3 DNA: TGTGCCAGCAAGCCGGGACTAGACAAGCATGAGCAGTTCTTC
CDR3 protein: CASKPGLDKHEQFF
CDR3 length: 14
D gene: TRBD2
clone size: -
V gene: TRBV6-5
J gene: TRBJ2-1

CDR3 DNA: TGCGCCAGCAGCTTGAGGACAGGGGCCACAGATACGCAGTATTTT
CDR3 protein: CASSLRTGATDTQYF
CDR3 length: 15
D gene: TRBD1
clone size: -
V gene: TRBV5-1
J gene: TRBJ2-3

CDR3 DNA: TGCGCCAGCAGCCAAGGACAGGGGACGTCTGAAGCTTTCTTT
CDR3 protein: CASSQGQGTSEAFF
CDR3 length: 14
D gene: TRBD1
clone size: -
V gene: TRBV4-1
J gene: TRBJ1-1

CDR3 DNA: TGTGCCACCGCAGGGACTTACTCCACAGATACGCAGTATTTT
CDR3 protein: CATAGTYSTDTQYF
CDR3 length: 14
D gene: -
clone size: -
V gene: TRBV19
J gene: TRBJ2-3

CDR3 DNA: TGTGCCAGCAGCTCCACAACTAGCGGGGGGGATAGCTCCTACAATGAGCAGTTCTTC
CDR3 protein: CASSSTTSGGDSSYNEQFF
CDR3 length: 19
D gene: TRBD2
clone size: -
V gene: TRBV11-2
J gene: TRBJ2-1

CDR3 DNA: TGTGCCATCAGACCCTCAGAGGGTCAGGGGAAAAACATTCAGTACTTC
CDR3 protein: CAIRPSEGQGKNIQYF
CDR3 length: 16
D gene: -
clone size: few
V gene: TRBV10-3
J gene: TRBJ2-4

CDR3 DNA: TGTGCCAGCAGTGAAGGGCGGGCGTTAAGAAATCAGCCCCAGCATTTT
CDR3 protein: CASSEGRALRNQPQHF
CDR3 length: 16
D gene: -
clone size: -
V gene: TRBV6-1
J gene: TRBJ1-5

CDR3 DNA: TGTGCCTGGAGTGATATGGGGAGGGGGTACGAGCAGTACTTC
CDR3 protein: CAWSDMGRGYEQYF
CDR3 length: 14
D gene: -
clone size: -
V gene: TRBV30
J gene: TRBJ2-7

CDR3 DNA: TGTGCCAGCAGCTTAAAGCGGGGGCTTGTGGAAAAACTGTTTTTT
CDR3 protein: CASSLKRGLVEKLFF
CDR3 length: 15
D gene: -
clone size: -
V gene: TRBV7-2
J gene: TRBJ1-4

CDR3 DNA: TGTGCCAGCAGACCCCGACTTCCTCCGGGGTACGAGCAGTACTTC
CDR3 protein: CASRPRLPPGYEQYF
CDR3 length: 15
D gene: -
clone size: -
V gene: TRBV6-5
J gene: TRBJ2-7

CDR3 DNA: TGTGCCAGCAGCCGCAGGGGTGCGGGTCAGCCCCAGCATTTT
CDR3 protein: CASSRRGAGQPQHF
CDR3 length: 14
D gene: -
clone size: -
V gene: TRBV6-6
J gene: TRBJ1-5

CDR3 DNA: TGTGCCAGCAGCCGTTCCGGGACAGGGGGTGAGCAGTTCTTC
CDR3 protein: CASSRSGTGGEQFF
CDR3 length: 14
D gene: TRBD1
clone size: -
V gene: TRBV2
J gene: TRBJ2-1

CDR3 DNA: TGTGCCAGCAGGGTGAACAGGGGGCGCAAAGAGACCCAGTACTTC
CDR3 protein: CASRVNRGRKETQYF
CDR3 length: 15
D gene: TRBD1
clone size: -
V gene: TRBV6-1
J gene: TRBJ2-5

CDR3 DNA: TGTGCCAGCAATGACCCGGGTCATTCCTACGAGCAGTACTTC
CDR3 protein: CASNDPGHSYEQYF
CDR3 length: 14
D gene: -
clone size: -
V gene: TRBV6-1
J gene: TRBJ2-7

CDR3 DNA: TGTGCCATCAGTGATGGATCGGGGTCAAATCAGCCCCAGCATTTT
CDR3 protein: CAISDGSGSNQPQHF
CDR3 length: 15
D gene: -
clone size: -
V gene: TRBV10-3
J gene: TRBJ1-5

CDR3 DNA: TGTGCCAGTAGTATGTTGTCGGGACAGGGACTCTATGGCTACACCTTC
CDR3 protein: CASSMLSGQGLYGYTF
CDR3 length: 16
D gene: TRBD1
clone size: once
V gene: TRBV19
J gene: TRBJ1-2

CDR3 DNA: TGTGCCAGCAGTCCCCGGGACAGGGATGGCTACACCTTC
CDR3 protein: CASSPRDRDGYTF
CDR3 length: 13
D gene: TRBD1
clone size: -
V gene: TRBV27
J gene: TRBJ1-2

CDR3 DNA: TGCGCCAGCAGCCCAGGGGTGGGAAATACGCAGTATTTT
CDR3 protein: CASSPGVGNTQYF
CDR3 length: 13
D gene: -
clone size: few
V gene: TRBV4-1
J gene: TRBJ2-3

CDR3 DNA: TGTGCCAGCAGTAAGGGACAGGGCGACAATGAGCAGTTCTTC
CDR3 protein: CASSKGQGDNEQFF
CDR3 length: 14
D gene: TRBD1
clone size: few
V gene: TRBV2
J gene: TRBJ2-1

CDR3 DNA: TGTGCCAGCAGCTTAGATATCAGGACAGAGGCAACTAATGAAAAACTGTTTTTT
CDR3 protein: CASSLDIRTEATNEKLFF
CDR3 length: 18
D gene: -
clone size: once
V gene: TRBV11-2
J gene: TRBJ1-4

CDR3 DNA: TGTGCCAGCAGCCAAATTCCCATCTACGAGCAGTACTTC
CDR3 protein: CASSQIPIYEQYF
CDR3 length: 13
D gene: -
clone size: few
V gene: TRBV4-2
J gene: TRBJ2-7

CDR3 DNA: TGTGCCAGCAGTCCAGGCCGCTCTGGAAACACCATATATTTT
CDR3 protein: CASSPGRSGNTIYF
CDR3 length: 14
D gene: -
clone size: -
V gene: TRBV28
J gene: TRBJ1-3

CDR3 DNA: TGTGCCAGCACGGTGGGGGGGCGTTACGAGCAGTACTTC
CDR3 protein: CASTVGGRYEQYF
CDR3 length: 13
D gene: -
clone size: -
V gene: TRBV5-4
J gene: TRBJ2-7

CDR3 DNA: TGTGCCAGCAGCTTAGCCGGGACTACCCACAATGAGCAGTTCTTC
CDR3 protein: CASSLAGTTHNEQFF
CDR3 length: 15
D gene: TRBD2
clone size: -
V gene: TRBV7-2
J gene: TRBJ2-1

CDR3 DNA: TGTGCCAGCAGCTGGGGGGGGAAGGGAGTCCACGAGCAGTACTTC
CDR3 protein: CASSWGGKGVHEQYF
CDR3 length: 15
D gene: TRBD2
clone size: -
V gene: TRBV5-4
J gene: TRBJ2-7

CDR3 DNA: TGTGCCAGCAGTTCCGCACAGGGCGGGCATAATTCACCCCTCCACTTT
CDR3 protein: CASSSAQGGHNSPLHF
CDR3 length: 16
D gene: -
clone size: -
V gene: TRBV28
J gene: TRBJ1-6

CDR3 DNA: TGTGCCAGCAGTGAATTACGACGGGCGGGGTCAACAGATACGCAGTATTTT
CDR3 protein: CASSELRRAGSTDTQYF
CDR3 length: 17
D gene: -
clone size: -
V gene: TRBV2
J gene: TRBJ2-3